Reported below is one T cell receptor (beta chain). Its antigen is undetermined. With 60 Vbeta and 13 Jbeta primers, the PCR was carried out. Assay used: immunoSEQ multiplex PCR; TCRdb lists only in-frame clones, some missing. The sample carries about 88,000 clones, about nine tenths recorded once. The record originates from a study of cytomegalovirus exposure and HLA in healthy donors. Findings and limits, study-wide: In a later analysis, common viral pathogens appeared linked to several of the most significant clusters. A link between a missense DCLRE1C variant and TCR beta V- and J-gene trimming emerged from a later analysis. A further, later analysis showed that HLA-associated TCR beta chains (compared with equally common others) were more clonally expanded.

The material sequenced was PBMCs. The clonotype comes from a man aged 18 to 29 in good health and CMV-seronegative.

The CDR3, as DNA: TGTGCCACCAGCAGAGACCTTGCGGGCGACACCGGGGAGCTGTTTTTT. This sequence encodes CATSRDLAGDTGELFF. The chain employs TRBV15 and TRBJ2-2, with D perhaps matching TRBD2 (5 bases). The CDR3 has 16 amino acids. The V end lost 0 bases, the J end lost 3 bases, and 11 bases lay between the germline ends. In germline, CDR1 is LNHNV, CDR2 YYDKDF (reference sequence).